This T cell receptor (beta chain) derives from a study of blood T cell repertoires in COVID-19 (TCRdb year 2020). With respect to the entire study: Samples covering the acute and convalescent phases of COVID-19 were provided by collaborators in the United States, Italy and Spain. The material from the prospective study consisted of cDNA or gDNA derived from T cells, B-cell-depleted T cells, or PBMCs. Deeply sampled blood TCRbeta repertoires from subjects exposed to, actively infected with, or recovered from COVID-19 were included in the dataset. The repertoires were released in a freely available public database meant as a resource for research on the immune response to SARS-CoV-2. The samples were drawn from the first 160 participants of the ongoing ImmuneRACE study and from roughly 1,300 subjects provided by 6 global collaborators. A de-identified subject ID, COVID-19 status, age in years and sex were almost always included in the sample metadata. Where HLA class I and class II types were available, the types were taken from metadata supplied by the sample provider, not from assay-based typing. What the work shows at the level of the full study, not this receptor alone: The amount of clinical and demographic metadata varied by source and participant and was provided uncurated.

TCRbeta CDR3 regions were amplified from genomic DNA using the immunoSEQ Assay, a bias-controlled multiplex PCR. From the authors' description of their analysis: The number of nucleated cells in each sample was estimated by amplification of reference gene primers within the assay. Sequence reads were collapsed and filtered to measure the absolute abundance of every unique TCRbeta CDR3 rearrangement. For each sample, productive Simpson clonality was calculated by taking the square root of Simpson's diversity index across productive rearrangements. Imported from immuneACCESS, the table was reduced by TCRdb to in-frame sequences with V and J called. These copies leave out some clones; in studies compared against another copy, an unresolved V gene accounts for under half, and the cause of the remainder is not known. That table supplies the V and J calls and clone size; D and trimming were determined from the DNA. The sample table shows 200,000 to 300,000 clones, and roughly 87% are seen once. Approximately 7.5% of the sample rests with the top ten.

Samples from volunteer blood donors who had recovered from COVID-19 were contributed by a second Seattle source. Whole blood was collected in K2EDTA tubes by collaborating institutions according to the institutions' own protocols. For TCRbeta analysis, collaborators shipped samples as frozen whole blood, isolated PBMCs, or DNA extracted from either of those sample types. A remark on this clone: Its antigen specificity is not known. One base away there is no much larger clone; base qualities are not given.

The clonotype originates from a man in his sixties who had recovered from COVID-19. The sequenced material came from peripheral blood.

The CDR3 protein: CASRKIRDINSPLHF. The nucleotides read TGCGCCAGCAGGAAAATCCGGGACATTAATTCACCCCTCCACTTT. The rearranged chain carries TRBV5-1 and TRBJ1-6; the D region possibly corresponds to TRBD1 (6 bases align). V lost 5 bases and J lost 6 bases; the stretch between them is 15 bases long. Measured from the cysteine to the phenylalanine, the CDR3 is 15 residues long. Only the CDR3 part of the read is kept: 45 bases, read in frame from the first base. CDR1 and CDR2, per the germline V gene, are SGHRS and YFSETQ.